This TCR beta chain was sequenced for a study of shared clonotypes between healthy human individuals. The germline V gene encodes CDR1 SGHNT and CDR2 YYREEE (reference sequence). CDR3 length: 16 amino acids. V was pared by 4 bases and J by 0 bases, with 7 bases of the junction left unmatched. In replicate PCRs of unsorted PBMC, about 0.3 ug DNA, some 30,000 T cell genomes, was used. What was sequenced on ten immunoSEQ deep assay plates was unsorted PBMC DNA. Libraries were prepared by immunoSEQ multiplex PCR; TCRdb keeps only in-frame clonotypes and omits some of them. Counted here are about 490,000 clones, roughly 85% occurring once; the ten biggest clones make up around 12%. Study outcomes and limitations: Only a few donors were included, so the genetic and exposure-history diversity represented was limited.

Remarks on this clone: Its antigen is not known.

Specimen: PBMCs. The receptor was isolated from a woman aged 40 to 49 in good health. Some clones in this sample may be carry-over from other donors' samples. The chain links TRBV5-4 to TRBJ2-1; 7 nucleotides align to TRBD2. The CDR3 nucleotides read TGTGCCAGCAGCCAACCTAGCGGAGCCTCCTACAATGAGCAGTTCTTC. Translation: CASSQPSGASYNEQFF.